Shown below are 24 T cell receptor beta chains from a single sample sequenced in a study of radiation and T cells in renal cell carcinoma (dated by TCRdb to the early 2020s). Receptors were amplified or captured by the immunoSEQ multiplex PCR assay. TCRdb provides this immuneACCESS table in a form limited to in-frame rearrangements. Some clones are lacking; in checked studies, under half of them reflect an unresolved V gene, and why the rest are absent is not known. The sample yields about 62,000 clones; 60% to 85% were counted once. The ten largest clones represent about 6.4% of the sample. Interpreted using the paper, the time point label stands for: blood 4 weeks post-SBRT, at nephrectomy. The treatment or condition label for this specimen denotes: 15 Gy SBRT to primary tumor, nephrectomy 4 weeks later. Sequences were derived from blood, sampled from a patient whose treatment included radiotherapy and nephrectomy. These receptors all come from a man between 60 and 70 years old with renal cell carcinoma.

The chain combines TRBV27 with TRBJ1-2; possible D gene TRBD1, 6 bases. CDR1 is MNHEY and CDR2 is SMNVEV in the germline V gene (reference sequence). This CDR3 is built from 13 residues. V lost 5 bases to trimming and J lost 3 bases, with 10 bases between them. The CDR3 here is CASSLGQYYGYTF. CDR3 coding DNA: TGTGCCAGCAGTCTAGGACAGTACTATGGCTACACCTTC.

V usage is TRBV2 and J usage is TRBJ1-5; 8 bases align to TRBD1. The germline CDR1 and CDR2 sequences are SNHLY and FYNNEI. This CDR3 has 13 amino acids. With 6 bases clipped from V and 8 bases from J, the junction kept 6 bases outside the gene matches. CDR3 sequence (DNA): TGTGCCAGCAGGGACAGGGTTGTGGAGCCCCAGCATTTT. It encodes CASRDRVVEPQHF.

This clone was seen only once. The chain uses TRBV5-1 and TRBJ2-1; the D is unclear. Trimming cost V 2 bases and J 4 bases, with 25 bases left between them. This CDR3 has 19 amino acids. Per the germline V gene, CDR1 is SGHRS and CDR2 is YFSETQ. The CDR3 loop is CASSLSSFTPSVPYNEQFF. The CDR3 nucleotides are TGCGCCAGCAGCTTATCCTCTTTCACCCCGTCAGTACCATACAATGAGCAGTTCTTC.

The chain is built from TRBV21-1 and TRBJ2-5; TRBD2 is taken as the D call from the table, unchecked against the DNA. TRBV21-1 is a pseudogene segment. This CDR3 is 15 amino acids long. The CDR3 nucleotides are TGTGCCAGCAGCAATCGCGGGGGGCTTCAAGAGACCCAGTACTTC. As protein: CASSNRGGLQETQYF.

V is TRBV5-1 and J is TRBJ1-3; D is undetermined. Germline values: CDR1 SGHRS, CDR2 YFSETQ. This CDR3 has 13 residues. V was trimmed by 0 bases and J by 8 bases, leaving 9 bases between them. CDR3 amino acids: CASSLESQDTIYF. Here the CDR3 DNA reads TGCGCCAGCAGCTTGGAGTCACAAGACACCATATATTTT.

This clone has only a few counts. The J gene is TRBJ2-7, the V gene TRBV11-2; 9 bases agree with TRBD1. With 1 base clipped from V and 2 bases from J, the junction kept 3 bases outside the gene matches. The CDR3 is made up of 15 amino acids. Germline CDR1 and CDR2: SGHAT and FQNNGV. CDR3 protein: CASSLGGTGTYEQYV. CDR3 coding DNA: TGTGCCAGCAGCTTAGGAGGGACAGGGACCTACGAGCAGTACGTC.

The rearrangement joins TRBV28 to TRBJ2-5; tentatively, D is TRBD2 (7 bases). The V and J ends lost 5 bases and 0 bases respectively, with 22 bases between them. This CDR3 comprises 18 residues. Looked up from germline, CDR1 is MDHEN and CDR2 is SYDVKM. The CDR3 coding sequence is TGTGCCAGCAGTGGATTCCCAGGGGCGGGGGAACACCAAGAGACCCAGTACTTC. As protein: CASSGFPGAGEHQETQYF.

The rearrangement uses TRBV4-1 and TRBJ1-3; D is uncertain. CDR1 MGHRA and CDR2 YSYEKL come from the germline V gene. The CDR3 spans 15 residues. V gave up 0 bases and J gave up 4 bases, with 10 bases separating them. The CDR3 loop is CASSQDWAVGNTIYF. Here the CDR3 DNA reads TGCGCCAGCAGCCAAGATTGGGCAGTCGGAAACACCATATATTTT.

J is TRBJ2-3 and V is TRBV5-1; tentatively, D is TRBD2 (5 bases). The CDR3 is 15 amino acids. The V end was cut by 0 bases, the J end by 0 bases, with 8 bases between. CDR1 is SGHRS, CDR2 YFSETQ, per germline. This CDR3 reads CASSLARGSTDTQYF. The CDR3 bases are TGCGCCAGCAGCTTGGCCCGGGGAAGCACAGATACGCAGTATTTT.

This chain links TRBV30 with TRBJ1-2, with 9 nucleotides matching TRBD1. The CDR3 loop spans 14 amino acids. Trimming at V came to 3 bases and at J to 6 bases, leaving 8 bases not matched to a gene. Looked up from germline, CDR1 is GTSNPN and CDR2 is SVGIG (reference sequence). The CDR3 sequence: CAWRETGGLDGYTF. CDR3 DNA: TGTGCCTGGAGGGAAACAGGGGGCCTGGATGGCTACACCTTC. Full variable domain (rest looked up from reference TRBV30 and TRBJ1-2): SQTIHQWPATLVQPVGSPLSLECTVEGTSNPNLYWYRQAAGRGLQLLFYSVGIGQISSEVPQNLSASRPQDRQFILSSKKLLLSDSGFYLCAWRETGGLDGYTFGSGTRLTVV.

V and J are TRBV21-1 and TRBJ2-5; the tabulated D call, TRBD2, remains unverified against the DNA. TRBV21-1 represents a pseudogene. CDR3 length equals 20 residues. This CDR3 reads CASSKAAHGTSGSSRETRYF. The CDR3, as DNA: TGTGCCAGCAGCAAAGCCGCCCACGGGACTAGCGGGTCTTCCAGGGAGACCCGGTACTTC.

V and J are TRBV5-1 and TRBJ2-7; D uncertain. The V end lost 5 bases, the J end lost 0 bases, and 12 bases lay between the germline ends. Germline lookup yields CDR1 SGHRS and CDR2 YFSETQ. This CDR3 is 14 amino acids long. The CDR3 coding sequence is TGCGCCAGCAGGGGCGTACTCAGCTCCTACGAGCAGTACTTC. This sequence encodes CASRGVLSSYEQYF.

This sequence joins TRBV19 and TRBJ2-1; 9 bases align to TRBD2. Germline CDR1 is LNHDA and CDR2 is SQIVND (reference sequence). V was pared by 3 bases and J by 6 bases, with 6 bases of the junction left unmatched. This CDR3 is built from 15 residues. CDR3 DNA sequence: TGTGCCAGTAGTATGGAACTAGCGGGTTTCAATGAGCAGTTCTTC. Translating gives CASSMELAGFNEQFF.

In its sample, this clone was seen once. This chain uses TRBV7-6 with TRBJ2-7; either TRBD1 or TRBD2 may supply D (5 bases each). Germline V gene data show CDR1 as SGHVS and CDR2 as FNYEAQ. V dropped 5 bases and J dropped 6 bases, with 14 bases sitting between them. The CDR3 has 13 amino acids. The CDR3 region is CASSVGAGREQYV. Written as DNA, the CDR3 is TGTGCCAGCAGCGTCGGGGCCGGGCGCGAGCAGTACGTC.

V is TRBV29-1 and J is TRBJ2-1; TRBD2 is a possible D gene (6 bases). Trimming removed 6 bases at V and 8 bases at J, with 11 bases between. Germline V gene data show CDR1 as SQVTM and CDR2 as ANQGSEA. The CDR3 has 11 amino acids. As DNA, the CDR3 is TGCAGCGTCGGGGGTAGCCATGAGCAGTTCTTC. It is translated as CSVGGSHEQFF.

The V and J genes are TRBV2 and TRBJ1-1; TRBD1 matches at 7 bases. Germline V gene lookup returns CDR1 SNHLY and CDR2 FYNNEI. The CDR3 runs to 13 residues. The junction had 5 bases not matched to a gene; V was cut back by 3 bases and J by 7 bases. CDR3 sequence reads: CASSDRDSREAFF. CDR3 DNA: TGTGCCAGCAGTGACCGGGACAGCCGTGAAGCTTTCTTT.

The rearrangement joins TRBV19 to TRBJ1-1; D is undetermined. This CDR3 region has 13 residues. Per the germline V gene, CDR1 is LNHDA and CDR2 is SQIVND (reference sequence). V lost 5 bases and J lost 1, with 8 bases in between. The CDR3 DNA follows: TGTGCCAGTAGTTCGACACGGAACACTGAAGCTTTCTTT. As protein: CASSSTRNTEAFF.

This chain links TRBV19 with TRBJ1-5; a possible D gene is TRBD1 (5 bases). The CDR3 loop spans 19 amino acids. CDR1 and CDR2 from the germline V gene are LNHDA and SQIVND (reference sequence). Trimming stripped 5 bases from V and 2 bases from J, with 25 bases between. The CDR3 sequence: CASSPRSGVGRVGNQPQHF. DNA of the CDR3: TGTGCCAGTAGTCCCCGGTCGGGAGTGGGACGGGTCGGCAATCAGCCCCAGCATTTT. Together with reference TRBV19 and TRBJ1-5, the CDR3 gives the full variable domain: DGGITQSPKYLFRKEGQNVTLSCEQNLNHDAMYWYRQDPGQGLRLIYYSQIVNDFQKGDIAEGYSVSREKKESFPLTVTSAQKNPTAFYLCASSPRSGVGRVGNQPQHFGDGTRLSIL.

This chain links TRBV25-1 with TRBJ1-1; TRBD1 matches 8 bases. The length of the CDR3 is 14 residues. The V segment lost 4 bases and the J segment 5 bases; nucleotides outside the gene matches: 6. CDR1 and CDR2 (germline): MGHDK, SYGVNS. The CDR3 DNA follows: TGTGCCAGCAGTGGCCCCCGGACAGGGACTGAAGCTTTCTTT. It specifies CASSGPRTGTEAFF.

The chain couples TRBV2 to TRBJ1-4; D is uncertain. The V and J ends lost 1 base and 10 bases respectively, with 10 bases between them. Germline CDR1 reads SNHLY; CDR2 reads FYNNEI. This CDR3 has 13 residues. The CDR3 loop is CASSEGQEGKLFF. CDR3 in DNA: TGTGCCAGCAGTGAAGGCCAGGAAGGAAAACTGTTTTTT. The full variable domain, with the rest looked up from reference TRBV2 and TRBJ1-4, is EPEVTQTPSHQVTQMGQEVILRCVPISNHLYFYWYRQILGQKVEFLVSFYNNEISEKSEIFDDQFSVERPDGSNFTLKIRSTKLEDSAMYFCASSEGQEGKLFFGSGTQLSVL.

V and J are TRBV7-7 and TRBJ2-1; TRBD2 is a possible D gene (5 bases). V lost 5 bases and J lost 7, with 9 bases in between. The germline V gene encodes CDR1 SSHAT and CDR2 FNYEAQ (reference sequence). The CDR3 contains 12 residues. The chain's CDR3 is CASSPGNNEQFF. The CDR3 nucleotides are TGTGCCAGCAGCCCGGGGAATAATGAGCAGTTCTTC.

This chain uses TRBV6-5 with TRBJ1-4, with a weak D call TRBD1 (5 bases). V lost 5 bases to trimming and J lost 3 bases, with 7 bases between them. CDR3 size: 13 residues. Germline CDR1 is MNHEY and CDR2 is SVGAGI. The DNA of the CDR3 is TGTGCCAGCAGTGGAGGGGCTAATGAAAAACTGTTTTTT. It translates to CASSGGANEKLFF.

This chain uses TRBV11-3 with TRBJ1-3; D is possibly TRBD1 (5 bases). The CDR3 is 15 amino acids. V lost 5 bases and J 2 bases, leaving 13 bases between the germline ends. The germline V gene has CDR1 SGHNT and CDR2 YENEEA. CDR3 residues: CASSRGLGPGNTIYF. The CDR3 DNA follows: TGTGCCAGCAGCCGGGGACTGGGTCCTGGAAACACCATATATTTT.

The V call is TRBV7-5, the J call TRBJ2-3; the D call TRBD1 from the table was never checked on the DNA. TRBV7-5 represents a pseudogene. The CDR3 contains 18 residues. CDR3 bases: TGTGCCAGAAGCCCAGCGCCCCTACAGGGGGCTGGCACAGATACGCAGTATTTT. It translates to CARSPAPLQGAGTDTQYF.